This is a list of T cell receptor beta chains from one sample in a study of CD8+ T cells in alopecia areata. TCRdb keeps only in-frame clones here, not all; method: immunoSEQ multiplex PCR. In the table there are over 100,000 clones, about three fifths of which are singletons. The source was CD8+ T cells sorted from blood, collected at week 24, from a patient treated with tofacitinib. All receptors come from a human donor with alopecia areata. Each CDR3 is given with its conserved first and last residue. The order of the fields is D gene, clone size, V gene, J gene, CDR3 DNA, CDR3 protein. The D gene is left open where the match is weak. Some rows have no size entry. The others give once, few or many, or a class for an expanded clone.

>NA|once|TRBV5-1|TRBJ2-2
TGCGCAGGGCAGGACGACACCGGGGAGCTGTTTTTT
CAGQDDTGELFF
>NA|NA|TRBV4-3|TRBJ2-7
TGCGCCAGCAGCCAAGATCTGGGTACCAGCTACGAGCAGTACTTC
CASSQDLGTSYEQYF
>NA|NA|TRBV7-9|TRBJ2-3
TGTGCCAGCAGCTTCATCAGGAGCACAGATACGCAGTATTTT
CASSFIRSTDTQYF
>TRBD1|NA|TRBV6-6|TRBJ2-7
TGTGCCAGCAGTGGGATACAGGGGAAGGCCTACGAGCAGTACTTC
CASSGIQGKAYEQYF
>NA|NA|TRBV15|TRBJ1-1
TGTGCCACCAGCAGAGATGGAGGGATGAACACTGAAGCTTTCTTT
CATSRDGGMNTEAFF
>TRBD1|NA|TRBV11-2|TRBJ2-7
TGTGCCAGCAGCACCGACAGGGGCCCTCTCTACGAGCAGTACTTC
CASSTDRGPLYEQYF
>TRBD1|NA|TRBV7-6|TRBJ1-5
TGTGCCAGCAGCATTGACAGGGATCAGCCCCAGCATTTT
CASSIDRDQPQHF
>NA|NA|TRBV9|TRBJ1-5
TGTGCCAGCAGCGTAGATCCTGGCAATCAGCCCCAGCATTTT
CASSVDPGNQPQHF
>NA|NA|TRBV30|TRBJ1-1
TGTGCCTGGAGTGACAGCGAGAACACTGAAGCTTTCTTT
CAWSDSENTEAFF
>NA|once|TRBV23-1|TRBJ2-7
TGCGCCAGCAGTCAACCTACTAGCAAGTCCTACGAGCAGTACTTC
CASSQPTSKSYEQYF
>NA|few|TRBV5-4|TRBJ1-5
TGTGCCAGCAGTACGGACGAAGGACAGCCCCAGCATTTT
CASSTDEGQPQHF
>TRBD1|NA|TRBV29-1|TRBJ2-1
TGCAGCGTTGTACAGGGGCGATACAATGAGCAGTTCTTC
CSVVQGRYNEQFF
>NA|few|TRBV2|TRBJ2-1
TGTGCCAGCACCCGTCAGGGAGGCCGGGACTACAATGAGCAGTTCTTC
CASTRQGGRDYNEQFF
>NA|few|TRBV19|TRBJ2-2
TGTGCCAGTAGTTTACCAGTTCACAACACCGGGGAGCTGTTTTTT
CASSLPVHNTGELFF
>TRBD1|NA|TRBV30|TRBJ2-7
TGTGCCTGGAGTACCCAGGGGGCCCACGAGCAGTACTTC
CAWSTQGAHEQYF
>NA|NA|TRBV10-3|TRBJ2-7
TGTGCCATCAGGGTAACGGGACGCTCCGAGCAGTACTTC
CAIRVTGRSEQYF
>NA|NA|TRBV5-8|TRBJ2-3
TGTGCCAGCAGCACTCGGACTCCGCCAGATACGCAGTATTTT
CASSTRTPPDTQYF
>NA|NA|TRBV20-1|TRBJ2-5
TGCAGTGCTAGACGGGAGACCCAGTACTTC
CSARRETQYF
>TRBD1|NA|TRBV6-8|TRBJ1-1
TGTGCCAACAGGGGGACAGGGGCAAAGAGAATAGATTGCACTGAAGCTTTCTTT
CANRGTGAKRIDCTEAFF
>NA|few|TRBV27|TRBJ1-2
TGTGCCAGCAGTTTAAACTATTTGATGGGCTACACCTTC
CASSLNYLMGYTF
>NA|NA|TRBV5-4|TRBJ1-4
TGTGCCAGCAGCCCGTGGGGGGAGCGTAATGAAAAACTGTTTTTT
CASSPWGERNEKLFF
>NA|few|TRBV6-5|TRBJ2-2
TGTGCCAGCAGTTTCGGCACCGGGGAGCTGTTTTTT
CASSFGTGELFF
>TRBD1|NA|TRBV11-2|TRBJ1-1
TGTGCCAGCAGTTACGTGGGACAGGGGTTTTTGGATGAAGCTTTCTTT
CASSYVGQGFLDEAFF
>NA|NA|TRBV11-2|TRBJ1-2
TGTGCCAGCAGTGGGGGTAGGGGCTATGGCTACACCTTC
CASSGGRGYGYTF
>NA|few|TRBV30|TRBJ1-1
TGTGCCTGGACCCAAGGGGGGGACACTGAAGCTTTCTTT
CAWTQGGDTEAFF
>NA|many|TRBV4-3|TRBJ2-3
TGCGCCAGCAGCCAAGAAACCCCAGGGGGGGCAGATACGCAGTATTTT
CASSQETPGGADTQYF
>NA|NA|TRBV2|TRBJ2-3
TGTGCCAGCAGTGAAGCGCTGGGCCAACTCGGGGAAGATACGCAGTATTTT
CASSEALGQLGEDTQYF
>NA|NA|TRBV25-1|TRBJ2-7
TGTGCCAGCAGTGACGACAGTAGCTCCTACGAGCAGTACTTC
CASSDDSSSYEQYF
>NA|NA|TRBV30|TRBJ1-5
TGTGCCTGGAGTCCGGGTTGGAATCAGCCCCAGCATTTT
CAWSPGWNQPQHF
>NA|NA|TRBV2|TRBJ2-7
TGTGCCAGCAGCTTACTCCGGACAGTTTCCTACGAGCAGTACTTC
CASSLLRTVSYEQYF
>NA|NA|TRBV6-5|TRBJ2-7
TGTGCCAGCAGTTACTCTAGGGACGGACCCTCCTACGAGCAGTACTTC
CASSYSRDGPSYEQYF
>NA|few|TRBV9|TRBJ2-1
TGTGCCAGCAGCGTAGGGGCCGCGGGGTACTCCTACAATGAGCAGTTCTTC
CASSVGAAGYSYNEQFF
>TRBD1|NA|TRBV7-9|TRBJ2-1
TGTGCCAGCAGCGGGAACAGGGGGCGTAAACACAATGAGCAGTTCTTC
CASSGNRGRKHNEQFF
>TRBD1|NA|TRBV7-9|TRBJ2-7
TGTGCCAGCACCCCAGTGGACAGGGTGATGGACGAGCAGTACTTC
CASTPVDRVMDEQYF
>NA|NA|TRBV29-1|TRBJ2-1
TGCAGCGGACAGTACAATGAGCAGTTCTTC
CSGQYNEQFF
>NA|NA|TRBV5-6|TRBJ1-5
TGTGCCAGCAGCCAAAGAGATTATAGCAATCAGCCCCAGCATTTT
CASSQRDYSNQPQHF
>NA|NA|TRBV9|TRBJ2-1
TGTGCCAGCAGCGTAGCTAACATCGGCTACAATGAGCAGTTCTTC
CASSVANIGYNEQFF
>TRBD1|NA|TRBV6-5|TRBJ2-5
TGTGCCAGCAGCCTACAGGGGTTGGAGACCCAGTACTTC
CASSLQGLETQYF
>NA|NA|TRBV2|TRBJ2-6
TGTGCCAGCAGTGGCTCACAAGACCAACCCCTCTCTGGGGCCAACGTCCTGACTTTC
CASSGSQDQPLSGANVLTF
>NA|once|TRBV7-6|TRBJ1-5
TGTGCCAGCAGCTTAGGGCGTAATCAGCCCCAGCATTTT
CASSLGRNQPQHF
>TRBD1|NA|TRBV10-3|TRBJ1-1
TGTGCCATCAGGATTCCAGGGGGAACGAACACTGAAGCTTTCTTT
CAIRIPGGTNTEAFF
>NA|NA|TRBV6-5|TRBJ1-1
TGTGCCAGCAGTTATGGTACTGAAGCTTTCTTT
CASSYGTEAFF
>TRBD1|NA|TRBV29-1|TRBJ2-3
TGCAGCGTTGACGGGACAGGGACAATCACAGATACGCAGTATTTT
CSVDGTGTITDTQYF
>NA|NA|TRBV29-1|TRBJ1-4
TGCAGCGTTGAAGATGAGGTCAATGAAAAACTGTTTTTT
CSVEDEVNEKLFF
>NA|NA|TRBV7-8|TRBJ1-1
TGTGCCAGCAGCTTAGATTACCACCAGGTCGCTTTCTTT
CASSLDYHQVAFF
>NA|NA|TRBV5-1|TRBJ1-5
TGCGCCAGCAGCCAAGACAGGCATCAGCCCCAGCATTTT
CASSQDRHQPQHF
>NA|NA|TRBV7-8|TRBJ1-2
TGTGCCAGCAGCTTTGAGATAACAACTAACTATGGCTACACCTTC
CASSFEITTNYGYTF
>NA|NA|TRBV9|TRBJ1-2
TGTGCCAGCAGCGGACCCCCGGGAGCGGATGGCGGCTACACCTTC
CASSGPPGADGGYTF
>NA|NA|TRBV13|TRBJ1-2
TGTGCCAGCAGCTTAGCTGGCGGGGGTGGCTACACCTTC
CASSLAGGGGYTF
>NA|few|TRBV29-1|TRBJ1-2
TGCAGCGTTGCCGAGGGGAACTATGGCTACACCTTC
CSVAEGNYGYTF
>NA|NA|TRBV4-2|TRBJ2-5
TGTGCCAGCAGCCAAGGAGTTCGGGAGACCCAGTACTTC
CASSQGVRETQYF
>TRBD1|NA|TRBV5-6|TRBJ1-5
TGTGCCAGCACCCTTTGGCAGGGGGTGCAGCCCCAGCATTTT
CASTLWQGVQPQHF
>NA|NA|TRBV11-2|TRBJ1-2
TGTGCCAGCAGCTTCATGGGGGGCTACACCTTC
CASSFMGGYTF
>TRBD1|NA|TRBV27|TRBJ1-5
TGTGCCAGCAGCCCAGGGGGAGTACAGCCCCAGCATTTT
CASSPGGVQPQHF
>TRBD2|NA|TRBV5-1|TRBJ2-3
TGCGCCAGCAGCGCGGGGCTAGCGGGGGCCAATCCCACAGATACGCAGTATTTT
CASSAGLAGANPTDTQYF
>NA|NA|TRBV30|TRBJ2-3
TGTGCCTGGAGTGTAGGGAGTTTGGCAGGAAGCACAGATACGCAGTATTTT
CAWSVGSLAGSTDTQYF
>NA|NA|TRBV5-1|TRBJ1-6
TGCGCCAGCAGCTTGGGCGGTTTATCACCCCTCCACTTT
CASSLGGLSPLHF
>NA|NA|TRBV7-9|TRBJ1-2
TGTGCCAGCAGCCATCCTAGGACGCAGGCTAACTATGGCTACACCTTC
CASSHPRTQANYGYTF
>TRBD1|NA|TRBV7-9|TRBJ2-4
TGTGCCAGCAGCCCGGGACAGGATGGGGTCAAAAACATTCAGTACTTC
CASSPGQDGVKNIQYF